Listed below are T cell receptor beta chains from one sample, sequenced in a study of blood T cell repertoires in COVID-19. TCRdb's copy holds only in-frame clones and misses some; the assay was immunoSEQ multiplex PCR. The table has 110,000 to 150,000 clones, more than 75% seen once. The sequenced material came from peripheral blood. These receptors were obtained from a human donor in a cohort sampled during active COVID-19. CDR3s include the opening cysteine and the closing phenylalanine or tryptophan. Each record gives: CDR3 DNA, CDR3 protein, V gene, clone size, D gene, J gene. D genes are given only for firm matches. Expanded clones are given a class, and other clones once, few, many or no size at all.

cdr3_nt: TGCGCCAGTACAGGGGGCGCTGGCTACACCTTC; cdr3_aa: CASTGGAGYTF; v_call: TRBV5-1; clone_size: .; d_call: TRBD1; j_call: TRBJ1-2
cdr3_nt: TGTGCCAGCAGCAAAGCGGAGAGAGGGGGCAGATCCAATACTGAAGCTTTCTTT; cdr3_aa: CASSKAERGGRSNTEAFF; v_call: TRBV21-1; clone_size: .; d_call: .; j_call: TRBJ1-1
cdr3_nt: TGTGCCAGCAGTGAATTTTCTTACACCGGGGAGCTGTTTTTT; cdr3_aa: CASSEFSYTGELFF; v_call: TRBV25-1; clone_size: .; d_call: .; j_call: TRBJ2-2
cdr3_nt: TGTGCCAGCAGCTTAAATAGCGGGAGAGGGTACGAGCAGTACTTC; cdr3_aa: CASSLNSGRGYEQYF; v_call: TRBV7-6; clone_size: once; d_call: TRBD2; j_call: TRBJ2-7
cdr3_nt: TGTGCCAGCAGTTTAGGGGGCGCGGGAAACACCATATATTTT; cdr3_aa: CASSLGGAGNTIYF; v_call: TRBV6-5; clone_size: .; d_call: TRBD1; j_call: TRBJ1-3
cdr3_nt: TGTGCCAGCAGCGCACTAGCGGCTAATTCCTACAATGAGCAGTTCTTC; cdr3_aa: CASSALAANSYNEQFF; v_call: TRBV7-2; clone_size: .; d_call: TRBD2; j_call: TRBJ2-1
cdr3_nt: TGTGCCAGCAGTGGCCATTCGTCCACGGGGGGCTACACCTTC; cdr3_aa: CASSGHSSTGGYTF; v_call: TRBV2; clone_size: once; d_call: .; j_call: TRBJ1-2
cdr3_nt: TGTGCCAGCAGCCCGGGACAGGGAAACTACGAGCAGTACTTC; cdr3_aa: CASSPGQGNYEQYF; v_call: TRBV5-7; clone_size: .; d_call: TRBD1; j_call: TRBJ2-7
cdr3_nt: TGCGCCAGCAGCCCAGGATGGATGCAGGCCAAAAACATTCAGTACTTC; cdr3_aa: CASSPGWMQAKNIQYF; v_call: TRBV4-1; clone_size: .; d_call: .; j_call: TRBJ2-4
cdr3_nt: TGTGCCAGCAGTTACGGGCCAGGGCACTCCTACGAGCAGTACTTC; cdr3_aa: CASSYGPGHSYEQYF; v_call: TRBV6-5; clone_size: .; d_call: .; j_call: TRBJ2-7
cdr3_nt: TGTGCCAGCTACAGAGATGGCTACACCTTC; cdr3_aa: CASYRDGYTF; v_call: TRBV18; clone_size: .; d_call: .; j_call: TRBJ1-2
cdr3_nt: TGTGCCAGCAGCCGGGGACAGGGAGGAGAGACCCAGTACTTC; cdr3_aa: CASSRGQGGETQYF; v_call: TRBV3-1/TRBV3-2; clone_size: .; d_call: TRBD1; j_call: TRBJ2-5
cdr3_nt: TGTGCCAGCAGCTTAGGCAGGGTCGACTACGAGCAGTACTTC; cdr3_aa: CASSLGRVDYEQYF; v_call: TRBV11-2; clone_size: once; d_call: .; j_call: TRBJ2-7
cdr3_nt: TGCGCCAGCAGCCTGGGGACAGGGGGATGGATTTACTATGGCTACACCTTC; cdr3_aa: CASSLGTGGWIYYGYTF; v_call: TRBV5-1; clone_size: .; d_call: TRBD1; j_call: TRBJ1-2
cdr3_nt: TGCAGCGTTGATGGACAGGGCGTTCAGCAGTACTTC; cdr3_aa: CSVDGQGVQQYF; v_call: TRBV29-1; clone_size: .; d_call: TRBD1; j_call: TRBJ2-7
cdr3_nt: TGTGCCAGCAGTTTGCCCTCCCCTAGCGGGAGTCCAAATGAGCAGTTCTTC; cdr3_aa: CASSLPSPSGSPNEQFF; v_call: TRBV27; clone_size: .; d_call: TRBD2; j_call: TRBJ2-1
cdr3_nt: TGTGCCAGCAGCCCTACAGGGGGGAGGCACATTCAGTACTTC; cdr3_aa: CASSPTGGRHIQYF; v_call: TRBV3-1/TRBV3-2; clone_size: .; d_call: TRBD1; j_call: TRBJ2-4
cdr3_nt: TGTGCCAGCAGCTTAGTGCAGGGGAACTTCTACGAGCAGTACTTC; cdr3_aa: CASSLVQGNFYEQYF; v_call: TRBV7-9; clone_size: .; d_call: .; j_call: TRBJ2-7
cdr3_nt: TGTGCCAGCAGCTTAGGTAGGGACAGGAATTCACCCCTCCACTTT; cdr3_aa: CASSLGRDRNSPLHF; v_call: TRBV7-8; clone_size: .; d_call: TRBD1; j_call: TRBJ1-6
cdr3_nt: TGTGCCAGCAGCTTGGCGTCAGGGGGCAGCTATGGCTACACCTTC; cdr3_aa: CASSLASGGSYGYTF; v_call: TRBV5-6; clone_size: once; d_call: TRBD1; j_call: TRBJ1-2
cdr3_nt: TGTGCCTGGAACGAGGGGGTAGTCGATGGCTACACCTTC; cdr3_aa: CAWNEGVVDGYTF; v_call: TRBV30; clone_size: few; d_call: .; j_call: TRBJ1-2
cdr3_nt: TGTGCCACCAGCAGAGGGGGGCAGGGGGCGAACACTGAAGCTTTCTTT; cdr3_aa: CATSRGGQGANTEAFF; v_call: TRBV15; clone_size: .; d_call: TRBD1; j_call: TRBJ1-1
cdr3_nt: TGTGCCACCAGTGATGCTGGGACAGGAGCTAGCAATCAGCCCCAGCATTTT; cdr3_aa: CATSDAGTGASNQPQHF; v_call: TRBV24-1; clone_size: few; d_call: TRBD1; j_call: TRBJ1-5
cdr3_nt: TGCGCCAGCAGCTTGGAGAGTAGCGGGGGGTACAATGAGCAGTTCTTC; cdr3_aa: CASSLESSGGYNEQFF; v_call: TRBV5-1; clone_size: .; d_call: TRBD2; j_call: TRBJ2-1